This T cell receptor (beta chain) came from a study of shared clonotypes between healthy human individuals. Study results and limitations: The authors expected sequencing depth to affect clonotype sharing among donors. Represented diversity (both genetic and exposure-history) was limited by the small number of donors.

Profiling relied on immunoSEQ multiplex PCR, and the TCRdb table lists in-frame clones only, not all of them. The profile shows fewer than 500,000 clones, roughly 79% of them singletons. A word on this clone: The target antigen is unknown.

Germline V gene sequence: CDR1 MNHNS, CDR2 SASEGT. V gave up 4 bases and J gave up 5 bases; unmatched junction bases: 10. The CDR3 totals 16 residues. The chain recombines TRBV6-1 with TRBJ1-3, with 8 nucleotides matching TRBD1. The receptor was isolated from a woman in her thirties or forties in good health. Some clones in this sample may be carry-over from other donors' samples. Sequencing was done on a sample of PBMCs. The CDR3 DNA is TGTGCCAGCAGTGCTTCGGACAGGGAAGGGAGAAACACCATATATTTT. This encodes CASSASDREGRNTIYF.